The source of this T cell receptor (beta chain) is a study of cytomegalovirus exposure and HLA in healthy donors. Use of 60 Vbeta and 13 Jbeta primers characterized the PCR. The assay was immunoSEQ multiplex PCR, and TCRdb's table has in-frame clones only and misses some. The sample carries some 120,000 clones, 70% to 85% recorded once. Turning to this clone: Its target is not known.

Overall study results and limits: High sensitivity and specificity were reportedly achieved when the classifier diagnosed cytomegalovirus status.

The CDR3 is 14 amino acids. J gave up 3 bases and V 6 bases, and 3 bases lay outside the gene matches. Germline values: CDR1 SNHLY, CDR2 FYNNEI. The chain employs TRBV2 and TRBJ2-7; the match to TRBD2 covers 12 bases. The sequencing input was PBMCs. This TCR was recovered from a woman between 40 and 50 years old in good health and CMV-seropositive. The CDR3 loop is CASSATSGSYEQYF. CDR3 DNA: TGTGCCAGCAGCGCGACTAGCGGGAGCTACGAGCAGTACTTC.